The 28 T cell receptor beta chains in this list originate from one sample, sequenced in a study of blood T cell repertoires in COVID-19. Assay used: immunoSEQ multiplex PCR; TCRdb lists only in-frame clones, some missing. Of 150,000 or so clones listed, over 80% were seen once; the top ten hold roughly 6.1%. The sequenced material came from peripheral blood. These receptors all come from an elderly man with acute or convalescent COVID-19.

The chain uses TRBV5-1 and TRBJ2-1; maybe TRBD2 (5 bases). This CDR3 spans 13 amino acids. V shed 0 bases and J shed 6 bases, with 7 bases lying between them. CDR1 is SGHRS, CDR2 YFSETQ, per germline. CDR3 loop: CASSLELVNEQFF. The CDR3 DNA reads as TGCGCCAGCAGCTTGGAACTAGTCAATGAGCAGTTCTTC.

This clone was seen a few times. The J gene is TRBJ1-3, the V gene TRBV19; D is possibly TRBD1 (6 bases). The germline CDR1 and CDR2 sequences are LNHDA and SQIVND (reference sequence). V was pared by 5 bases and J by 2 bases, with 10 bases between. The CDR3 runs 14 residues. CDR3 loop: CASSLQGAGNTIYF. Here the CDR3 DNA reads TGTGCCAGTAGTCTACAGGGTGCTGGAAACACCATATATTTT.

This clone was counted a single time. V and J are TRBV14 and TRBJ2-3; 11 bases align to TRBD2. The CDR3 length is 14 residues. Trimming cost V 4 bases and J 8 bases; bases outside gene matches: 5. Germline V CDR1 and CDR2: SGHDN, FVKESK. CDR3 DNA sequence: TGTGCCAGCAGCCGGCTAGCGGGAGGCGGTACGCAGTATTTT. It encodes CASSRLAGGGTQYF.

This chain joins TRBV28 and TRBJ2-7, with 8 bases aligning to TRBD2. After removal of 2 bases from V and 1 base from J, the junction contained 4 bases not matched to a gene. The CDR3 length is 15 residues. CDR1 is MDHEN, CDR2 SYDVKM, per germline. DNA of the CDR3: TGTGCCAGCAGTTTAGGGGTAGCGGGGTCCTACGAGCAGTACTTC. Encoded protein: CASSLGVAGSYEQYF.

The gene calls are TRBV6-5 and TRBJ2-7; 9 bases are a match to TRBD2. The CDR3 totals 15 residues. Germline assignment: CDR1 MNHEY and CDR2 SVGAGI. J lost 3 bases, V lost 6 bases, and 9 bases had no gene match. The CDR3: CASRTPLAGNYEQYF. The CDR3 DNA reads TGTGCCAGCAGGACCCCGCTAGCGGGGAACTACGAGCAGTACTTC.

This clone came up once. The chain carries TRBV2 and TRBJ1-2, with TRBD1 matching over 9 bases. With V trimmed by 4 bases and J by 8 bases, 8 bases remained unmatched. The CDR3 totals 14 residues. Germline CDR1 SNHLY, CDR2 FYNNEI. CDR3 protein: CASSVQQGARGYTF. The CDR3 nucleotides read TGTGCCAGCAGTGTCCAACAGGGGGCGCGGGGCTACACCTTC.

The J gene is TRBJ2-3, the V gene TRBV19; TRBD2 matches at 11 bases. The V segment lost 5 bases and the J segment 0 bases; nucleotides outside the gene matches: 4. The CDR3 has 16 amino acids. In germline, CDR1 is LNHDA, CDR2 SQIVND (reference sequence). CDR3 protein: CASSETSGASTDTQYF. The CDR3 bases are TGTGCCAGTAGTGAGACTAGCGGGGCTAGCACAGATACGCAGTATTTT. The whole variable domain, filled in from reference TRBV19 and TRBJ2-3, reads DGGITQSPKYLFRKEGQNVTLSCEQNLNHDAMYWYRQDPGQGLRLIYYSQIVNDFQKGDIAEGYSVSREKKESFPLTVTSAQKNPTAFYLCASSETSGASTDTQYFGPGTRLTVL.

The chain is built from TRBV18 and TRBJ2-2, with 8 bases fitting TRBD1. The ends lost 0 bases at V and 2 bases at J; junction bases unmatched: 5. CDR1 is KGHSH, CDR2 LQKENI, per germline. This CDR3 spans 17 amino acids. DNA of the CDR3: TGTGCCAGCTCACCACCAAGCAGGGGGCGAAACACCGGGGAGCTGTTTTTT. Translating gives CASSPPSRGRNTGELFF.

The chain couples TRBV5-1 to TRBJ1-4, with 9 bases aligning to TRBD1. J was trimmed by 6 bases and V by 5 bases; bases with no gene match: 8. The germline gives CDR1 SGHRS, CDR2 YFSETQ. The length of the CDR3 is 15 residues. CDR3 amino acids: CASRRSGTGYEKLFF. CDR3 coding DNA: TGCGCCAGCAGGCGATCCGGGACAGGGTATGAAAAACTGTTTTTT.

This clone has a single count. This rearrangement joins TRBV5-1 to TRBJ2-1; no clear D. Germline V gene lookup returns CDR1 SGHRS and CDR2 YFSETQ. The CDR3 has 13 residues. V lost 0 bases and J 9 bases, leaving 10 bases between the germline ends. The DNA of the CDR3 is TGCGCCAGCAGCTTGGCCACTGCTACTGAGCAGTTCTTC. It specifies CASSLATATEQFF.

The chain combines TRBV20-1 with TRBJ1-2; no firm D call. The CDR3 runs to 10 residues. V was shortened by 2 bases and J by 5 bases, with 3 bases between the two germline ends. In germline, CDR1 is DFQATT, CDR2 SNEGSKA (reference sequence). The CDR3 protein is CSARQYGYTF. CDR3 nucleotide sequence: TGCAGTGCTAGACAATATGGCTACACCTTC.

This clone was seen only once. The rearrangement joins TRBV19 to TRBJ1-2; D remains ambiguous. The germline V and J ends were trimmed by 8 bases and 5 bases, with 12 bases remaining between them. The CDR3 is 12 amino acids. From germline, CDR1 is LNHDA and CDR2 SQIVND (reference sequence). CDR3 bases: TGTGCCAGTCGTTTTAGTCCGTATGGCTACACCTTC. Translated, it gives CASRFSPYGYTF. Looking up the rest from reference TRBV19 and TRBJ1-2 gives the full variable domain: DGGITQSPKYLFRKEGQNVTLSCEQNLNHDAMYWYRQDPGQGLRLIYYSQIVNDFQKGDIAEGYSVSREKKESFPLTVTSAQKNPTAFYLCASRFSPYGYTFGSGTRLTVV.

V gene TRBV24-1 combines with J gene TRBJ2-1; perhaps TRBD1 as D (6 bases). The V gene lost 0 bases and the J gene lost 7 bases, with 18 bases spanning the gap. The CDR3 runs 17 residues. Germline assignment: CDR1 KGHDR and CDR2 SFDVKD. The CDR3 sequence is CATSDLGQGSSVNEQFF. The CDR3 coding sequence is TGTGCCACCAGTGATTTGGGGCAGGGGTCGTCCGTAAATGAGCAGTTCTTC.

This clone was picked up one time. The genes are TRBV7-2 and TRBJ2-3; the D gene is possibly TRBD2 (7 bases). V gave up 5 bases and J gave up 2 bases, with 14 bases separating them. CDR1 is SGHTA and CDR2 is FQGNSA in the germline V gene. The CDR3 contains 15 residues. For the CDR3, the DNA is TGTGCCAGCAGCGGGGGCCGGGGGGTCACAGATACGCAGTATTTT. Its translation is CASSGGRGVTDTQYF.

This chain links TRBV7-8 with TRBJ1-5; TRBD1 matches at 8 bases. Trimming took 1 base from V and 9 from J; bases not matched to a gene: 8. The CDR3 consists of 15 residues. Germline V CDR1 and CDR2: SGHVS, FQNEAQ. The CDR3 coding sequence is TGTGCCAGCAGCTTAGGGACAGGGATGGGGTTGCCCCAGCATTTT. This codes for CASSLGTGMGLPQHF.

V gene TRBV7-2 combines with J gene TRBJ2-7, with TRBD2 as a possible D gene (5 bases). Trimming took 4 bases from V and 3 from J, leaving 16 bases between them. Germline CDR1 and CDR2: SGHTA and FQGNSA. The CDR3 consists of 15 residues. The CDR3 spells CASSSPGRGHYEQYF. CDR3 nucleotide sequence: TGTGCCAGCAGCTCTCCCGGTCGGGGTCACTACGAGCAGTACTTC.

This clone has a single count. The chain links TRBV29-1 to TRBJ2-7; D perhaps matches TRBD2 (5 bases). The CDR3 spans 11 residues. Germline CDR1 and CDR2: SQVTM and ANQGSEA. Trimming removed 7 bases from V and 3 bases from J, with 10 bases in between. The CDR3 region is CSAGVDYEQYF. The CDR3 DNA reads TGCAGCGCCGGGGTAGACTACGAGCAGTACTTC.

The V and J genes are TRBV19 and TRBJ1-6; TRBD1 might be the D (5 bases). Germline V gene sequence: CDR1 LNHDA, CDR2 SQIVND (reference sequence). The CDR3 loop spans 15 amino acids. V was cut by 5 bases and J by 5 bases, with 13 bases left in between. In DNA form, the CDR3 reads TGTGCCAGTAGTCAGTTAGACAGAGATAATTCACCCCTCCACTTT. It yields the protein CASSQLDRDNSPLHF.

J is TRBJ2-1 and V is TRBV12-3 or TRBV12-4; D is undetermined. V was shortened by 5 bases and J by 4 bases, with 6 bases between the two germline ends. CDR3 length equals 12 residues. The CDR3 coding sequence is TGTGCCAGCAGTCCCCAATACAATGAGCAGTTCTTC. Translation: CASSPQYNEQFF.

The chain links TRBV29-1 to TRBJ1-2; tentatively, D is TRBD1 (6 bases). There are 16 residues in the CDR3. Trimming removed 2 bases at V and 4 bases at J, with 20 bases between. The germline gives CDR1 SQVTM, CDR2 ANQGSEA. The DNA for the CDR3 is TGCAGCGTTGAAACAGGGTTCTCGACTTCTGGCTATGGCTACACCTTC. As protein: CSVETGFSTSGYGYTF.

This chain uses TRBV6-5 with TRBJ1-1, with 7 positions matching TRBD1. Germline CDR1 is MNHEY and CDR2 is SVGAGI. The CDR3 length is 13 residues. V lost 6 bases to trimming and J lost 6 bases; unmatched junction nucleotides: 7. The CDR3 region has the DNA TGTGCCAGCAGCGTCAGGGGGGATGCTGAAGCTTTCTTT. Protein sequence: CASSVRGDAEAFF.

V gene TRBV12-3 or TRBV12-4 combines with J gene TRBJ2-2; D remains ambiguous. This CDR3 region has 12 residues. Trimming removed 9 bases from V and 3 bases from J, with 8 bases in between. The CDR3 DNA sequence: TGTGCCAGTCTCTTTTACACCGGGGAGCTGTTTTTT. This gives the protein CASLFYTGELFF.

V is TRBV9 and J is TRBJ1-2; no firm D call. Trimming removed 4 bases from V and 4 bases from J, with 14 bases in between. The CDR3 is 14 residues long. The germline V gene encodes CDR1 SGDLS and CDR2 YYNGEE. The CDR3: CASSNPGGGYGYTF. The CDR3 region has the DNA TGTGCCAGCAGCAACCCGGGCGGAGGCTATGGCTACACCTTC. Supplemented by reference TRBV9 and TRBJ1-2, the full variable domain reads DSGVTQTPKHLITATGQRVTLRCSPRSGDLSVYWYQQSLDQGLQFLIQYYNGEERAKGNILERFSAQQFPDLHSELNLSSLELGDSALYFCASSNPGGGYGYTFGSGTRLTVV.

The chain couples TRBV10-1 to TRBJ2-1; 9 nucleotides match TRBD1. J was trimmed by 8 bases and V by 4 bases; bases with no gene match: 9. The CDR3 totals 15 residues. Per germline, CDR1 WNHNN and CDR2 SYGVQD (reference sequence). For the CDR3, the DNA is TGCGCCAGCAGTGGGCCGGGACAGGGTGTCGATGAGCAGTTCTTC. Protein: CASSGPGQGVDEQFF.

This chain uses TRBV3-1 (or the pseudogene TRBV3-2) with TRBJ2-1, with D unresolved. There are 16 residues in the CDR3. V was shortened by 5 bases and J by 3 bases, with 17 bases between the two germline ends. Germline V CDR1 and CDR2: LGHDT, YNNKEL (reference sequence). CDR3 loop: CASSFSITIGYNEQFF. CDR3 nucleotides: TGTGCCAGCAGCTTTTCGATAACTATTGGCTACAATGAGCAGTTCTTC.

The gene calls are TRBV7-9 and TRBJ1-6; 9 bases map to TRBD1. Trimming took 4 bases from V and 8 from J; bases not matched to a gene: 6. Per germline, CDR1 SEHNR and CDR2 FQNEAQ (reference sequence). There are 15 residues in the CDR3. The CDR3 DNA is TGTGCCAGCAGCTCCGGGGACAGGGTAGATTCACCCCTCCACTTT. The encoded protein is CASSSGDRVDSPLHF.

J is TRBJ2-3 and V is TRBV6-6; 7 nucleotides align to TRBD2. V was clipped by 6 bases and J by 6 bases; unmatched bases: 12. Germline V CDR1 and CDR2: MNHNY, SVGAGI (reference sequence). This CDR3 comprises 15 residues. CDR3 sequence (DNA): TGTGCCAGCAGCCAGCGGGGAGCGGCAGGGGATACGCAGTATTTT. This gives the protein CASSQRGAAGDTQYF.

The rearrangement links TRBV6-5 to TRBJ1-2, with a weak D call TRBD1 (6 bases). Germline CDR1 MNHEY, CDR2 SVGAGI. This CDR3 is 14 amino acids long. With 8 bases removed from V and 2 bases from J, the gap between germline ends came to 15 bases. This CDR3 is CASEAGALNYGYTF. The DNA of the CDR3 is TGTGCCAGCGAGGCGGGGGCCCTGAACTATGGCTACACCTTC.